This T cell receptor beta chain was identified in a study of regulatory T cells in long-lasting Graves disease. iRepertoire HTBI primers and Arm-PCR of CDR3 regions built TCR beta libraries. Via MiXCR, TCRdb re-called the multiplex PCR reads, giving one row per CDR3 protein. This table holds approximately 300,000 distinct CDR3 sequences, 18% found once. With regard to this clonotype: The antigen remains unidentified.

Time point reported: newly diagnosed GD, antithyroid drugs for less than 3 months. Researchers made the TCR library from RNA that was extracted from PBMCs. Study observations and caveats: It was in persistent disease that TRBV28, TRBJ1-2 and TRBJ2-5 were favored. Not thyroid tissue but only peripheral blood was studied.

V was trimmed by 5 bases and J by 9 bases, leaving 11 bases between them. There are 12 residues in the CDR3. Germline V gene data show CDR1 as SNHLY and CDR2 as FYNNEI. The V call is TRBV2, the J call TRBJ2-1; D might be TRBD2 (7 bases). This clonotype was obtained from a female donor with Graves disease. Source: peripheral blood mononuclear cells (PBMCs), taken at new diagnosis, from a patient treated with antithyroid drugs. CDR3 loop: CASSRGAGEQFF. As DNA, the CDR3 is TGTGCCAGCAGTCGGGGGGCGGGTGAGCAGTTCTTC.